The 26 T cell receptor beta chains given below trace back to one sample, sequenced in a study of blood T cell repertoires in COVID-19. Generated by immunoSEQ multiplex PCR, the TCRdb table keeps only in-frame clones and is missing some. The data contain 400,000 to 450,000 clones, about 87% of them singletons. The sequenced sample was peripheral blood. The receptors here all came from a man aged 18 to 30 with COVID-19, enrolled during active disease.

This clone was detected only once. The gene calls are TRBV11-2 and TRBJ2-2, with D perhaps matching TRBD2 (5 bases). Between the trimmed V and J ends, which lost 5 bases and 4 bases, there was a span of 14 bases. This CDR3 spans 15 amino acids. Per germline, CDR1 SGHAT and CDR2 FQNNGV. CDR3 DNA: TGTGCCAGCAGCCACCCCCCGGGGTCCACCGGGGAGCTGTTTTTT. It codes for CASSHPPGSTGELFF.

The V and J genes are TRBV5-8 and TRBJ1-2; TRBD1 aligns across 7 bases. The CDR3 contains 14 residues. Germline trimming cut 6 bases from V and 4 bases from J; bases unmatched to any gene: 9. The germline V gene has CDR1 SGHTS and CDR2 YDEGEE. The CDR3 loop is CASTRQGAGYGYTF. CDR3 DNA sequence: TGTGCCAGCACCCGACAGGGAGCGGGCTATGGCTACACCTTC.

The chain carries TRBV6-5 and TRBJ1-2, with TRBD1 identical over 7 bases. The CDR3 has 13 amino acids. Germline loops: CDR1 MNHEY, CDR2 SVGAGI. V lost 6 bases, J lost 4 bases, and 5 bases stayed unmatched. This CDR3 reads CASRTGASYGYTF. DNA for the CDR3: TGTGCCAGCAGAACAGGGGCTTCCTATGGCTACACCTTC.

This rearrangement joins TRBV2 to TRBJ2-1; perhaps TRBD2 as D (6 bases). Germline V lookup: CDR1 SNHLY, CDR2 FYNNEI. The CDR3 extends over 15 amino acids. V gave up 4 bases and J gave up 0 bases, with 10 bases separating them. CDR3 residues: CASSAGTASYNEQFF. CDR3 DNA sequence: TGTGCCAGCAGTGCTGGGACTGCCTCCTACAATGAGCAGTTCTTC.

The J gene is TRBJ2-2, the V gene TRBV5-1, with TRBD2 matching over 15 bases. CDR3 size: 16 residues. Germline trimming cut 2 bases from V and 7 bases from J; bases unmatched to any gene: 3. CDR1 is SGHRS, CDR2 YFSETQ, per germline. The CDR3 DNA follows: TGCGCCAGCAGCTTCGGACTAGCGGGAGGGGACGGGGAGCTGTTTTTT. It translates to CASSFGLAGGDGELFF.

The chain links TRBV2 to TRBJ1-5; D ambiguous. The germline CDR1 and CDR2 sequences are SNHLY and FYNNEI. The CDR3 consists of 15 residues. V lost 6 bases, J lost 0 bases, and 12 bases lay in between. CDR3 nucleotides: TGTGCCAGCAGAACAGAAAAGCATAGCAATCAGCCCCAGCATTTT. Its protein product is CASRTEKHSNQPQHF.

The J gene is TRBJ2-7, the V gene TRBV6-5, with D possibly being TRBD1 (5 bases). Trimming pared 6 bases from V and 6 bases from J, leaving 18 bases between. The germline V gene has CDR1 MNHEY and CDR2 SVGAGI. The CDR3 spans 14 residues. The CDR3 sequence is CASRGTQVNREQYF. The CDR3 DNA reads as TGTGCCAGCAGAGGAACACAGGTCAACCGCGAGCAGTACTTC.

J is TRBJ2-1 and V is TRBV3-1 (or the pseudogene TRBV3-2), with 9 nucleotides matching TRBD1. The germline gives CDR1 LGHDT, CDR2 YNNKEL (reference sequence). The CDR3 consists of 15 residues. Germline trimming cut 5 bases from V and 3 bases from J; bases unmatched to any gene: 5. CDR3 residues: CASSWGQGFYNEQFF. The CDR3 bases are TGTGCCAGCAGCTGGGGACAGGGTTTCTACAATGAGCAGTTCTTC.

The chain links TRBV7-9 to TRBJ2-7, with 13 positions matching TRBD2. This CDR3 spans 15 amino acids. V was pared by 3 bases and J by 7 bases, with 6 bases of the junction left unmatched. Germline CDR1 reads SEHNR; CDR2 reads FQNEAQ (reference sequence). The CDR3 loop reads CASSLGLAGPLEQYF. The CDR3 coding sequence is TGTGCCAGCAGCTTGGGACTAGCGGGACCCCTAGAGCAGTACTTC. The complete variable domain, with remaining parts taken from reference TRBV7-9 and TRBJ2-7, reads DTGVSQNPRHKITKRGQNVTFRCDPISEHNRLYWYRQTLGQGPEFLTYFQNEAQLEKSRLLSDRFSAERPKGSFSTLEIQRTEQGDSAMYLCASSLGLAGPLEQYFGPGTRLTVT.

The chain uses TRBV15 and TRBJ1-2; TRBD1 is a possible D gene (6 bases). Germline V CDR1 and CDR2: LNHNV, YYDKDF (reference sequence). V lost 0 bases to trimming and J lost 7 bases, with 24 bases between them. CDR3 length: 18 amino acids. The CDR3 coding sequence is TGTGCCACCAGCAGAGATCGAGGCGAAAGGGGGAAGACTGGTGGCTACACCTTC. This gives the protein CATSRDRGERGKTGGYTF.

The CDR3 nucleotides are TGTGCCAGCAGTAAAACGATGACAGGGGTCCTCTCCTACGAGCAGTACTTC. Amino acids: CASSKTMTGVLSYEQYF. V gene TRBV27 combines with J gene TRBJ2-7, with 8 nucleotides matching TRBD1. V dropped 5 bases and J dropped 0; count of bases not matched to a gene: 12. Germline lookup yields CDR1 MNHEY and CDR2 SMNVEV (reference sequence). CDR3 length: 17 amino acids.

CDR3 region: CATAENSGRGLSTDTQYF. The CDR3 DNA reads as TGTGCCACCGCCGAAAATAGCGGGAGAGGCCTTAGCACAGATACGCAGTATTTT. The chain is built from TRBV3-1 (or the pseudogene TRBV3-2) and TRBJ2-3; the match to TRBD2 covers 9 bases. CDR1 and CDR2 (germline): LGHDT, YNNKEL (reference sequence). This CDR3 is built from 18 residues. J gave up 0 bases and V 10 bases, and 17 bases lay outside the gene matches.

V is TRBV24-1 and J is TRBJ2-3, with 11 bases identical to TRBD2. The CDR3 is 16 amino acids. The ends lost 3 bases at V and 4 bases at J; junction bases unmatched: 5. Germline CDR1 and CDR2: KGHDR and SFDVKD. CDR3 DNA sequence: TGTGCCACCAGTGATGTCCAGACTAGCGGGGCAGATACGCAGTATTTT. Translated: CATSDVQTSGADTQYF.

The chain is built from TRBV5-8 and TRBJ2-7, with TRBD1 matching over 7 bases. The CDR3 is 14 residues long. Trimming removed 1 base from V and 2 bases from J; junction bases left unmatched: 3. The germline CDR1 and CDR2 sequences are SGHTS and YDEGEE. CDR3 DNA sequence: TGTGCCAGCAGCTTGCGCGACAGGGCCTACGAGCAGTACTTC. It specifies CASSLRDRAYEQYF.

CDR3 DNA sequence: TGTGCCAGCAGCTTGGGGACAGTCTACGAGCAGTACTTC. Its translation is CASSLGTVYEQYF. This chain connects TRBV5-5 to TRBJ2-7; weak D call: TRBD1 (6 bases). The V end lost 0 bases, the J end lost 3 bases, and 7 bases lay between the germline ends. Germline CDR1 SGHKS, CDR2 YYEKEE (reference sequence). CDR3 size: 13 residues.

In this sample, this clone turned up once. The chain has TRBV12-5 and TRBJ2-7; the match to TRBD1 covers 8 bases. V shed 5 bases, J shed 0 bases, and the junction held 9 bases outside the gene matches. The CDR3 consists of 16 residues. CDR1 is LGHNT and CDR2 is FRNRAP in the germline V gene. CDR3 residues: CASGPPAGTGSYEQYF. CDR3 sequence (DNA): TGTGCTAGTGGTCCGCCCGCCGGGACAGGCTCCTACGAGCAGTACTTC.

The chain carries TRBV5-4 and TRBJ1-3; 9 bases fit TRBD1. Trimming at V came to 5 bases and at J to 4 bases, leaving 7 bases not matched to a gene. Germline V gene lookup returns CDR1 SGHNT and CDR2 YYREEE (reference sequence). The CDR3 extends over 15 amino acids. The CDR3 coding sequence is TGTGCCAGCAGTTACGGGACAGGGTCCGGAAACACCATATATTTT. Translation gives CASSYGTGSGNTIYF.

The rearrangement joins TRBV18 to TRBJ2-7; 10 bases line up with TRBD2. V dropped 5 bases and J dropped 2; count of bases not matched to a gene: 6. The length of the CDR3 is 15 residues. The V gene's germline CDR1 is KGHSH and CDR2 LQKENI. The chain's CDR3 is CASSETSGSTYEQYF. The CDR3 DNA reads TGTGCCAGCTCAGAGACTAGCGGGTCAACCTACGAGCAGTACTTC.

Here the CDR3 DNA reads TGTGCCACCAGCACCTTCTCCTCCGGGGGGAACTATGGCTACACCTTC. This gives the protein CATSTFSSGGNYGYTF. The gene calls are TRBV15 and TRBJ1-2; a possible D gene is TRBD1 (5 bases). Germline V gene data show CDR1 as LNHNV and CDR2 as YYDKDF (reference sequence). The CDR3 length is 16 residues. Deletions cut 4 bases from V and 2 bases from J, with 17 bases between.

The CDR3 is CASSFRTASYEQYF. The CDR3 DNA reads as TGTGCCAGCAGCTTTCGAACAGCTTCCTACGAGCAGTACTTC. This chain links TRBV5-5 with TRBJ2-7; D gene unclear. In germline, CDR1 is SGHKS, CDR2 YYEKEE (reference sequence). The CDR3 totals 14 residues. Trimming removed 2 bases from V and 1 base from J, with 10 bases in between. Combining the CDR3 with reference TRBV5-5 and TRBJ2-7 gives the whole variable domain DAGVTQSPTHLIKTRGQQVTLRCSPISGHKSVSWYQQVLGQGPQFIFQYYEKEERGRGNFPDRFSARQFPNYSSELNVNALLLGDSALYLCASSFRTASYEQYFGPGTRLTVT.

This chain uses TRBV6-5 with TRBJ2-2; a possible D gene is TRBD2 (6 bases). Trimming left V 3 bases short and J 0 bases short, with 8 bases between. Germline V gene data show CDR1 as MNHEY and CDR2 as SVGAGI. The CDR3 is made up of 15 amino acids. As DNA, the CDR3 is TGTGCCAGCAGTTATGCGGGACCGAACACCGGGGAGCTGTTTTTT. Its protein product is CASSYAGPNTGELFF.

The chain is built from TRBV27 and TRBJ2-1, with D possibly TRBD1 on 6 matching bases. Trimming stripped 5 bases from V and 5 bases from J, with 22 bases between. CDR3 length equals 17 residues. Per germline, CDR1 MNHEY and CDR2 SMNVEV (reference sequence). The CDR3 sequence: CASSTGWGRPPDNEQFF. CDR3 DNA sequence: TGTGCCAGCAGTACTGGGTGGGGGCGGCCTCCGGACAATGAGCAGTTCTTC.

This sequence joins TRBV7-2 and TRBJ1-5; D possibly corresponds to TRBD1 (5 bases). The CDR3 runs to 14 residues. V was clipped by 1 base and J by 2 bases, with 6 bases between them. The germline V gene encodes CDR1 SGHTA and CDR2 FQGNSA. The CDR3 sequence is CASSLVRGNQPQHF. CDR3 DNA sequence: TGTGCCAGCAGCTTAGTCAGGGGCAATCAGCCCCAGCATTTT.

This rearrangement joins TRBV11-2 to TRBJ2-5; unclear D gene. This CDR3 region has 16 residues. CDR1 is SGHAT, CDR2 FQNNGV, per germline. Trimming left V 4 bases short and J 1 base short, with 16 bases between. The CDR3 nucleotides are TGTGCCAGCAGCTCCACCTCTACACTACTCCAAGAGACCCAGTACTTC. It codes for CASSSTSTLLQETQYF. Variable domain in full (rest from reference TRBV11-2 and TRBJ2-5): EAGVAQSPRYKIIEKRQSVAFWCNPISGHATLYWYQQILGQGPKLLIQFQNNGVVDDSQLPKDRFSAERLKGVDSTLKIQPAKLEDSAVYLCASSSTSTLLQETQYFGPGTRLLVL.

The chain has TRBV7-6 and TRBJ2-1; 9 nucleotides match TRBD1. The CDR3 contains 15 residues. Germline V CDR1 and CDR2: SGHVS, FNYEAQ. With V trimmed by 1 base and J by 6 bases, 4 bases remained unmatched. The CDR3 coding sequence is TGTGCCAGCAGCTTAGAGACAGGGGGTATCAATGAGCAGTTCTTC. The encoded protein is CASSLETGGINEQFF. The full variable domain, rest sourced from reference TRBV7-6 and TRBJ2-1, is GAGVSQSPRYKVTKRGQDVALRCDPISGHVSLYWYRQALGQGPEFLTYFNYEAQQDKSGLPNDRFSAERPEGSISTLTIQRTEQRDSAMYRCASSLETGGINEQFFGPGTRLTVL.

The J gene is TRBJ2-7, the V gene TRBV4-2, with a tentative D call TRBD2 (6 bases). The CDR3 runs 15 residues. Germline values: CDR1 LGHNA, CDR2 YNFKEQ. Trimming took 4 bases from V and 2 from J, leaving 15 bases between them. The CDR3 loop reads CASSPNDREPYEQYF. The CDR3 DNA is TGTGCCAGCAGCCCGAATGATCGGGAGCCCTACGAGCAGTACTTC.